One and the same sample provided the 17 T cell receptor beta chains below, sequenced in a study of blood T cell repertoires in COVID-19. Produced via immunoSEQ multiplex PCR; TCRdb's table is partial and in-frame only. The table shows some 180,000 clones, with approximately 80% occurring only once. The specimen sequenced was PBMCs or T cells enriched from blood (not recorded which). The source of these receptors is a man aged 55-75 years who had been exposed to COVID-19.

V is TRBV6-1 and J is TRBJ2-1; 12 bases are a match to TRBD2. The CDR3 has 18 residues. In germline, CDR1 is MNHNS, CDR2 SASEGT. Trimming cost V 4 bases and J 0 bases; bases outside gene matches: 7. The CDR3 region is CASSGGLAGLSSYNEQFF. The CDR3 DNA reads TGTGCCAGCAGTGGCGGACTAGCGGGACTGAGCTCCTACAATGAGCAGTTCTTC.

This clone was detected only once. V and J are TRBV21-1 and TRBJ1-4. TRBV21-1 is noted as a pseudogene. CDR3 length: 14 amino acids. CDR3 nucleotides: TGTGCCAGCAGCAGACCGACGGGTTGGGAAAAACTGTTTTTT. Amino acids: CASSRPTGWEKLFF.

The count of this clone is one. V and J are TRBV5-8 and TRBJ2-7; weak D call: TRBD2 (5 bases). With 1 base removed from V and 4 bases from J, the gap between germline ends came to 15 bases. The CDR3 contains 15 residues. From germline, CDR1 is SGHTS and CDR2 YDEGEE. CDR3 residues: CASSLLAGPTYEQYF. In DNA, the CDR3 is TGTGCCAGCAGCTTGCTAGCAGGCCCTACGTACGAGCAGTACTTC.

This chain uses TRBV6-5 with TRBJ1-4, with 10 nucleotides matching TRBD1. Germline V gene sequence: CDR1 MNHEY, CDR2 SVGAGI. The CDR3 is made up of 14 amino acids. V dropped 7 bases and J dropped 7; count of bases not matched to a gene: 6. This CDR3 is CASTTTGGFEKLFF. The CDR3 DNA is TGTGCCAGCACCACGACAGGGGGCTTTGAAAAACTGTTTTTT.

V and J are TRBV15 and TRBJ1-2; D is possibly TRBD1 (5 bases). This CDR3 contains 20 residues. CDR1 and CDR2 (germline): LNHNV, YYDKDF (reference sequence). V lost 2 bases to trimming and J lost 2 bases, with 27 bases between them. CDR3 DNA: TGTGCCACCAGCAGAAACACCGCGGGAGGGGTTGTGACGGAAAACTATGGCTACACCTTC. Translating it yields CATSRNTAGGVVTENYGYTF.

The chain carries TRBV11-3 and TRBJ2-1; no reliable D call. CDR3 size: 12 residues. Germline V gene data show CDR1 as SGHNT and CDR2 as YENEEA. V gave up 2 bases and J gave up 9 bases, with 8 bases separating them. The DNA for the CDR3 is TGTGCCAGCAGCTTACGAGTCGCTGAGCAGTTCTTC. The encoded protein is CASSLRVAEQFF.

By sample fraction, this clone is medium-sized. The chain employs TRBV7-2 and TRBJ1-6, with a weak D call TRBD1 (5 bases). From germline, CDR1 is SGHTA and CDR2 FQGNSA. Trimming stripped 1 base from V and 9 bases from J, with 13 bases between. The CDR3 length is 15 residues. The CDR3 DNA is TGTGCCAGCAGCTTAGTAGGGGTTCCCCCTTCACCCCTCCACTTT. Encoded protein: CASSLVGVPPSPLHF.

The chain is built from TRBV6-1 and TRBJ1-6; TRBD1 might be the D (6 bases). Germline CDR1 MNHNS, CDR2 SASEGT. The ends were cut back, 6 bases at V and 0 bases at J, with 18 bases in the middle. This CDR3 has 18 amino acids. CDR3: CASRETGWPSSYNSPLHF. In DNA, the CDR3 is TGTGCCAGCAGGGAAACAGGGTGGCCGAGCTCCTATAATTCACCCCTCCACTTT.

V is TRBV6-4 and J is TRBJ1-6; the D is unclear. CDR1 is MRHNA and CDR2 is SNTAGT in the germline V gene. The ends were cut back, 7 bases at V and 2 bases at J, with 9 bases in the middle. This CDR3 is built from 14 residues. Here the CDR3 DNA reads TGTGCCAGCACCGCCGGGACCTATAATTCACCCCTCCACTTT. Translated: CASTAGTYNSPLHF.

The chain employs TRBV30 and TRBJ1-5; the D is unclear. Between the trimmed V and J ends, which lost 0 bases and 7 bases, there was a span of 13 bases. The germline gives CDR1 GTSNPN, CDR2 SVGIG (reference sequence). This CDR3 has 14 amino acids. CDR3 in amino acids: CAWSVAGIGQPQHF. The CDR3 DNA is TGTGCCTGGAGTGTAGCGGGTATCGGGCAGCCCCAGCATTTT.

The CDR3 protein is CATSAKAGGPHNEQFF. In nucleotides, the CDR3 is TGTGCCACCAGTGCAAAAGCGGGAGGGCCGCACAATGAGCAGTTCTTC. The chain is built from TRBV24-1 and TRBJ2-1; 10 bases agree with TRBD2. Trimming cost V 5 bases and J 5 bases; bases outside gene matches: 8. Germline V gene lookup returns CDR1 KGHDR and CDR2 SFDVKD. The length of the CDR3 is 16 residues.

The rearrangement uses TRBV9 and TRBJ1-1; maybe TRBD1 (6 bases). The CDR3 has 13 residues. V was shortened by 2 bases and J by 8 bases, with 13 bases between the two germline ends. Germline CDR1 is SGDLS and CDR2 is YYNGEE. CDR3 sequence: CASSVTGLGEAFF. CDR3 coding DNA: TGTGCCAGCAGCGTTACAGGGTTAGGGGAAGCTTTCTTT. Full variable domain (missing parts from reference TRBV9 and TRBJ1-1): DSGVTQTPKHLITATGQRVTLRCSPRSGDLSVYWYQQSLDQGLQFLIQYYNGEERAKGNILERFSAQQFPDLHSELNLSSLELGDSALYFCASSVTGLGEAFFGQGTRLTVV.

The chain combines TRBV7-8 with TRBJ2-7; 10 bases map to TRBD2. V gave up 1 base and J gave up 5 bases; unmatched junction bases: 11. The CDR3 is made up of 17 amino acids. The germline gives CDR1 SGHVS, CDR2 FQNEAQ. The CDR3 protein is CASSLGTLAGVWDEQYF. CDR3 nucleotide sequence: TGTGCCAGCAGCTTAGGAACGCTAGCGGGAGTTTGGGACGAGCAGTACTTC.

The chain links TRBV5-1 to TRBJ2-5; 7 bases agree with TRBD1. This CDR3 comprises 14 residues. Germline trimming cut 0 bases from V and 3 bases from J; bases unmatched to any gene: 2. Germline CDR1 SGHRS, CDR2 YFSETQ. The CDR3 region is CASSLGTGKETQYF. The CDR3 DNA reads as TGCGCCAGCAGCTTGGGGACAGGAAAAGAGACCCAGTACTTC.

This sequence joins TRBV30 and TRBJ1-3; D unresolved. The CDR3 is 12 residues long. From germline, CDR1 is GTSNPN and CDR2 SVGIG (reference sequence). The V gene lost 5 bases and the J gene lost 0 bases, with 5 bases spanning the gap. Here the CDR3 reads CAWHGSGNTIYF. The CDR3 coding sequence is TGTGCCTGGCACGGCTCTGGAAACACCATATATTTT.

The V gene is TRBV10-1, the J gene TRBJ1-5; no definite D call. The CDR3 consists of 13 residues. Germline V lookup: CDR1 WNHNN, CDR2 SYGVQD (reference sequence). V was clipped by 4 bases and J by 7 bases, with 11 bases between them. CDR3 sequence reads: CASSANVRQPQHF. In DNA form, the CDR3 reads TGCGCCAGCAGTGCGAATGTCAGGCAGCCCCAGCATTTT.

The V gene is TRBV28, the J gene TRBJ1-2; the D is unclear. This CDR3 has 12 amino acids. Trimming stripped 0 bases from V and 8 bases from J, with 7 bases between. From germline, CDR1 is MDHEN and CDR2 SYDVKM. Here the CDR3 reads CASSLWPQGYTF. CDR3 in DNA: TGTGCCAGCAGTTTATGGCCACAAGGCTACACCTTC.